This T cell receptor beta chain is from a study of OX40 agonist ivuxolimab in advanced cancers. On this clone: Its antigen is not identified.

Broader study findings: Clonal expansion by week 6 occurred in CD4+ and CD8+ blood T cells (at 0.1 to 3.0 mg/kg).

The table came from immunoSEQ multiplex PCR; TCRdb's copy has only in-frame clones and leaves some out. The sample includes tens of thousands of clones, about 90% of them seen just once. Per germline, CDR1 MDHEN and CDR2 SYDVKM. The ends lost 10 bases at V and 7 bases at J; junction bases unmatched: 9. The length of the CDR3 is 15 residues. The TCR comes from an adult with an advanced solid tumor such as melanoma, head and neck, liver or kidney cancer. Sequencing used CD4+ or CD8+ T cells sorted from blood, obtained in a trial of the OX40 agonist ivuxolimab. The chain carries TRBV28 and TRBJ1-6; TRBD1 matches 11 bases. CDR3 DNA sequence: TGTGCCACCTGGACAGGGGGCTTAGGGAATTCACCCCTCCACTTT. It translates to CATWTGGLGNSPLHF.